Included here is one TCR beta chain sequence, with context. The sample belongs to a study of CD8+CD57+ T cells in acquired aplastic anemia. At the level of the study: On average, sorted CD4+ and CD8+ cells gave about 2.9 ug of DNA.

Patients chosen for sequencing had shown CD8+CD57+ cell expansion by flow cytometry. The enrolled patients all had severe acquired aplastic anemia. No therapy was given to patients before blood sampling. The CDR3 totals 13 residues. J was trimmed by 2 bases and V by 3 bases; bases with no gene match: 2. The V gene's germline CDR1 is SQVTM and CDR2 ANQGSEA. Profiles of TCR beta VDJ and CDR3 were generated from a genomic DNA template. TCRdb re-derived calls from the reads in MiXCR, one entry per CDR3 protein. Here the sample spans 180,000 or so distinct CDR3 sequences, approximately 48% being singletons.

The gene calls are TRBV29-1 and TRBJ2-7; 9 positions match TRBD1. The sample consisted of sorted CD4+, CD8+, or CD8+CD57+ T cells (not recorded which) from PBMCs. The clonotype was recovered from a human donor with aplastic anemia. Here the CDR3 DNA reads TGCAGCGTTGAGACAGGGGGAGCCTACGAGCAGTACTTC. Amino acids: CSVETGGAYEQYF.